This entry concerns a single T cell receptor beta chain. Data came from immunoSEQ multiplex PCR; TCRdb stores just in-frame clones and leaves some out. The sample lists 330,000 or so clones; 92% were seen once. The data derive from a study of blood T cell repertoires in COVID-19. Trimming took 5 bases from V and 3 from J; bases not matched to a gene: 5. This CDR3 region has 14 residues. Looked up from germline, CDR1 is MNHEY and CDR2 is SVGAGI. The sequence was collected from a woman younger than 45 who had recovered from COVID-19. Sequenced sample: PBMCs or T cells enriched from blood (not recorded which). The chain uses TRBV6-5 and TRBJ2-7; TRBD2 matches 9 bases. In DNA, the CDR3 is TGTGCCAGCAGTCTAGCGGGGTCGGACTACGAGCAGTACTTC. This sequence encodes CASSLAGSDYEQYF.